This T cell receptor beta chain was observed in a study of CD8+ T cells in alopecia areata. About the research overall: People stayed on tofacitinib for 6 to 18 months, then stopped the drug for 6 months.

Trimming shortened V by 6 bases and J by 5 bases, and 11 bases separated the two germline ends. Germline loops: CDR1 SNHLY, CDR2 FYNNEI. This CDR3 comprises 13 residues. The treatment: oral pan-JAK inhibitor, 5-10 mg twice daily. Following extraction, RNA underwent reverse transcription to cDNA, which served as the sequencing template. Sequencing used immunoSEQ multiplex PCR; TCRdb keeps in-frame clones, though not all of them. The data contain fewer than 200,000 clones, 60% to 75% of them singletons. The chain couples TRBV2 to TRBJ1-5, with D hard to call. The sample consisted of CD4+ T cells sorted from blood, taken at week 24, from a patient treated with tofacitinib. The TCR sequence derives from a human donor with alopecia areata. The CDR3 is CASSPNGDQPQHF. The CDR3 DNA follows: TGTGCCAGCAGCCCCAACGGAGATCAGCCCCAGCATTTT.